What follows are 13 T cell receptor beta chains derived from one specimen sequenced in a study of Ad26.COV2.S vaccination and SARS-CoV-2 variants. Treatment noted: some 20 received Ad26.COV2.S at low or high dose, single or two shots; a few received placebo; per-sample allocation not given. All samples were drawn on day 63, counting from the first vaccine or placebo injection. Libraries were prepared by immunoSEQ multiplex PCR; TCRdb keeps only in-frame clonotypes and omits some of them. The data show 360,000 or so clones, about 88% seen once. The sequencing here drew on peripheral blood, taken in a trial of Ad26.COV2.S vaccine versus placebo. The receptors were sampled from a person between 18 and 65 years old who received the Ad26.COV2.S COVID-19 vaccine or a placebo.

This rearrangement joins TRBV27 to TRBJ1-5, with 7 positions matching TRBD1. Germline CDR1 is MNHEY and CDR2 is SMNVEV (reference sequence). After removal of 2 bases from V and 7 bases from J, the junction contained 5 bases not matched to a gene. CDR3 length: 14 residues. The CDR3, as DNA: TGTGCCAGCAGTTTAACCAGGGGGAACCAGCCCCAGCATTTT. It codes for CASSLTRGNQPQHF.

This chain joins TRBV5-1 and TRBJ1-1; 8 positions agree with TRBD1. The J segment lost 1 base and the V segment lost 4 bases, leaving 9 bases of the junction unmatched. The CDR3 is made up of 16 amino acids. Germline values: CDR1 SGHRS, CDR2 YFSETQ. In DNA, the CDR3 is TGCGCCAGCAGCCATAGGACAGGGCTCCGGAACACTGAAGCTTTCTTT. This gives the protein CASSHRTGLRNTEAFF.

The V and J genes are TRBV28 and TRBJ1-3; D unresolved. In germline, CDR1 is MDHEN, CDR2 SYDVKM. The CDR3 extends over 16 amino acids. The V gene lost 1 base and the J gene lost 0 bases, with 10 bases spanning the gap. CDR3 loop: CASSLSGRSSGNTIYF. CDR3 sequence (DNA): TGTGCCAGCAGTTTATCCGGACGGAGCTCTGGAAACACCATATATTTT.

The chain uses TRBV4-3 and TRBJ2-7; D may correspond to TRBD1 or TRBD2 (5 bases each). CDR3 length: 19 residues. The germline CDR1 and CDR2 sequences are LGHNA and YSLEER. The V gene lost 1 base and the J gene lost 4 bases, with 26 bases spanning the gap. CDR3 amino acids: CASSQGHAPGTQTPYEQYF. CDR3 bases: TGCGCCAGCAGCCAAGGCCACGCCCCCGGGACCCAAACACCTTACGAGCAGTACTTC.

The chain employs TRBV5-5 and TRBJ1-3; no definite D call. Trimming cost V 3 bases and J 4 bases, with 5 bases left between them. The length of the CDR3 is 12 residues. Germline V CDR1 and CDR2: SGHKS, YYEKEE (reference sequence). CDR3 bases: TGTGCCAGCAGCTCCCGGGGAAACACCATATATTTT. Its protein product is CASSSRGNTIYF.

CDR3 nucleotide sequence: TGCGCCAGCAGCCAAGGGACTGCACGAGGTCCGCAGTATTTT. Translated: CASSQGTARGPQYF. The chain combines TRBV4-1 with TRBJ2-3; TRBD2 is a possible D gene (5 bases). V gave up 1 base and J gave up 10 bases, with 15 bases separating them. The CDR3 covers 14 residues. Germline V gene data show CDR1 as MGHRA and CDR2 as YSYEKL.

This rearrangement joins TRBV5-8 to TRBJ2-7, with D uncertain. V lost 6 bases, J lost 3 bases, and 7 bases lay in between. Germline CDR1 SGHTS, CDR2 YDEGEE. The CDR3 covers 11 residues. The CDR3 region is CASTLRYEQYF. CDR3 bases: TGTGCCAGCACCCTCCGCTACGAGCAGTACTTC.

The CDR3 reads CASSLVGRGTQYF. The CDR3 DNA reads as TGTGCCAGCAGCTTAGTCGGCAGGGGAACGCAGTATTTT. The chain is built from TRBV7-8 and TRBJ2-3, with D maybe TRBD1 (6 bases). The CDR3 consists of 13 residues. From germline, CDR1 is SGHVS and CDR2 FQNEAQ. V dropped 1 base and J dropped 9 bases, with 11 bases sitting between them.

The chain couples TRBV5-1 to TRBJ1-1, with 8 bases matching TRBD1. CDR1 is SGHRS, CDR2 YFSETQ, per germline. V gave up 8 bases and J gave up 3 bases; unmatched junction bases: 6. CDR3 length equals 13 residues. The CDR3 loop is CASGQGLDTEAFF. CDR3 in DNA: TGCGCCAGTGGACAGGGTTTAGACACTGAAGCTTTCTTT.

The chain recombines TRBV28 with TRBJ2-7, with no clear D. Germline assignment: CDR1 MDHEN and CDR2 SYDVKM. This CDR3 has 13 residues. Between the trimmed V and J ends, which lost 3 bases and 4 bases, there was a span of 10 bases. The CDR3 DNA reads as TGTGCCAGCAGTTTGTGGTGGGTATACGAGCAGTACTTC. It translates to CASSLWWVYEQYF.

This clone occurred a few times. The chain employs TRBV27 and TRBJ1-5; D is perhaps TRBD1 (6 bases). Per germline, CDR1 MNHEY and CDR2 SMNVEV (reference sequence). The V and J ends lost 3 bases and 4 bases respectively, with 13 bases between them. The CDR3 is 15 amino acids. CDR3: CASSLGIQGNQPQHF. For the CDR3, the DNA is TGTGCCAGCAGTTTGGGTATACAGGGTAATCAGCCCCAGCATTTT.

This clone appeared a few times. The V and J genes are TRBV29-1 and TRBJ1-5, with 10 bases lining up with TRBD1. J was trimmed by 5 bases and V by 6 bases; bases with no gene match: 7. The CDR3 contains 14 residues. Per the germline V gene, CDR1 is SQVTM and CDR2 is ANQGSEA. CDR3 in DNA: TGCAGCGTCCGGACAGGGGGTATCGATCAGCCCCAGCATTTT. Its translation: CSVRTGGIDQPQHF.

The V and J genes are TRBV6-5 and TRBJ1-1; D is undetermined. The CDR3 contains 14 residues. Trimming shortened V by 4 bases and J by 4 bases, and 13 bases separated the two germline ends. Germline CDR1 is MNHEY and CDR2 is SVGAGI. CDR3 nucleotides: TGTGCCAGCAGTTTCGACTCGCGGTTCACTGAAGCTTTCTTT. Protein: CASSFDSRFTEAFF.